The sequence of this T cell receptor beta chain was determined in a study of lymphopenia after photon versus proton radiotherapy. Study-wide findings and caveats: In patients who died, overall survival fell as post-nadir TCR diversity dropped more.

CDR3 size: 13 residues. Germline V gene sequence: CDR1 MNHEY, CDR2 SVGAGI. V was trimmed by 7 bases and J by 7 bases, leaving 16 bases between them. Turning to this clone: Antigen unknown.

The data were produced by immunoSEQ multiplex PCR, yet TCRdb's version contains in-frame clones alone and is incomplete. The sample contains 7,000 to 8,500 clones, approximately 93% of which appear only once. This specimen was peripheral blood, taken from a patient treated with photon-based radiotherapy. The chain recombines TRBV6-5 with TRBJ1-1; TRBD1 is a possible D gene (5 bases). The TCR originated in a woman in her forties or fifties with cholangiocarcinoma. The CDR3 DNA is TGTGCCAGCACCACGCCGGGGCGGGTTGAAGCTTTCTTT. Residues: CASTTPGRVEAFF.